The sample holds a few counts of the clone carrying this TCR beta chain. Its specificity is not known. TCRdb re-analysed the 5' RACE reads in MiXCR, keeping a single row per CDR3 protein. Among fewer than 500,000 distinct CDR3 sequences listed, around 22% were seen once. This sample stems from a study of CD8 T cells in ankylosing spondylitis. Findings and limits, study-wide: What seemed typical of ankylosing spondylitis blood was a TCR beta motif built from about 8 highly homologous variants.

The CDR3 totals 12 residues. The V and J ends lost 6 bases and 0 bases respectively, with 8 bases between them. CDR1 is DFQATT, CDR2 SNEGSKA, per germline (reference sequence). The chain recombines TRBV20-1 with TRBJ2-5, with a weak D call TRBD2 (5 bases). This TCR was recovered from a male donor with ankylosing spondylitis. Sequencing was performed on blood, either unsorted or a sorted T cell fraction (not recorded which). The DNA for the CDR3 is TGCAGTGCCCTACTAGACCAAGAGACCCAGTACTTC. This codes for CSALLDQETQYF.